Below, 20 T cell receptor beta chains from the same sample are listed, as sequenced in a study of blood T cell repertoires in COVID-19. Some clones are missing from TCRdb's copy, which holds only in-frame ones; the method was immunoSEQ multiplex PCR. The sample contains 250,000 or so clones, about 83% of which appear only once. Sequenced sample: peripheral blood. Every receptor here comes from a man aged 25-45 years who had recovered from COVID-19.

This chain uses TRBV7-8 with TRBJ2-1; 10 nucleotides agree with TRBD2. Trimming at V came to 4 bases and at J to 2 bases, leaving 11 bases not matched to a gene. Germline CDR1 reads SGHVS; CDR2 reads FQNEAQ. The CDR3 is 18 amino acids. CDR3: CASSSNSGGTGPYNEQFF. The CDR3 DNA follows: TGTGCCAGCAGCTCGAATAGCGGGGGGACGGGACCCTACAATGAGCAGTTCTTC. Variable domain in full (rest from reference TRBV7-8 and TRBJ2-1): GAGVSQSPRYKVAKRGQDVALRCDPISGHVSLFWYQQALGQGPEFLTYFQNEAQLDKSGLPSDRFFAERPEGSVSTLKIQRTQQEDSAVYLCASSSNSGGTGPYNEQFFGPGTRLTVL.

The CDR3 nucleotides are TGTGCCAGCAGCCAAGATTTTGGGGGCAGGGGAACTGAAGCTTTCTTT. Amino acids: CASSQDFGGRGTEAFF. The rearrangement links TRBV3-1 (or the pseudogene TRBV3-2) to TRBJ1-1; D may be TRBD1 (6 bases). V shed 0 bases and J shed 5 bases, with 16 bases lying between them. CDR1 and CDR2 (germline): LGHDT, YNNKEL (reference sequence). The CDR3 consists of 16 residues.

This clone was detected once. V gene TRBV5-1 combines with J gene TRBJ1-6; TRBD1 matches at 8 bases. This CDR3 is built from 15 residues. Germline assignment: CDR1 SGHRS and CDR2 YFSETQ. V lost 1 base to trimming and J lost 8 bases; unmatched junction nucleotides: 5. The CDR3 region has the DNA TGCGCCAGCAGCTTGATGGCAGGGGGCGATTCACCCCTCCACTTT. It codes for CASSLMAGGDSPLHF. The whole variable domain, remainder taken from reference TRBV5-1 and TRBJ1-6, is KAGVTQTPRYLIKTRGQQVTLSCSPISGHRSVSWYQQTPGQGLQFLFEYFSETQRNKGNFPGRFSGRQFSNSRSEMNVSTLELGDSALYLCASSLMAGGDSPLHFGNGTRLTVT.

The chain employs TRBV2 and TRBJ2-6, with 7 bases that match TRBD1. V lost 9 bases, J lost 0 bases, and 11 bases stayed unmatched. Germline CDR1 SNHLY, CDR2 FYNNEI. The CDR3 consists of 17 residues. CDR3 sequence: CARSPGQMSSGANVLTF. CDR3 nucleotide sequence: TGTGCCAGATCTCCGGGACAGATGAGCTCTGGGGCCAACGTCCTGACTTTC.

The CDR3, as DNA: TGTGCCAGCACACCCGAAGGGAAGCTAGCTTATGGCTACACCTTC. Residues: CASTPEGKLAYGYTF. The chain joins TRBV6-5 to TRBJ1-2; D is unresolved. Looked up from germline, CDR1 is MNHEY and CDR2 is SVGAGI. CDR3 length: 15 amino acids. The V end lost 7 bases, the J end lost 5 bases, and 20 bases lay between the germline ends.

V usage is TRBV6-6 and J usage is TRBJ2-7, with D possibly being TRBD1 (6 bases). Trimming shortened V by 6 bases and J by 3 bases, and 12 bases separated the two germline ends. This CDR3 comprises 13 residues. CDR1 and CDR2 (germline): MNHNY, SVGAGI (reference sequence). The CDR3 DNA is TGTGCCAGCAGGCAAGGACAGATCTACGAGCAGTACGTC. Encoded protein: CASRQGQIYEQYV.

The rearrangement links TRBV5-5 to TRBJ2-1; TRBD2 aligns across 12 bases. The germline CDR1 and CDR2 sequences are SGHKS and YYEKEE (reference sequence). The V gene end was trimmed by 7 bases and the J gene end by 9 bases; junction bases not matched to a gene: 8. The CDR3 consists of 14 residues. The CDR3 DNA follows: TGTGCCAGCGGTAGACTAGCGGGGGTAGGTGAGCAGTTCTTC. Translation gives CASGRLAGVGEQFF.

The V call is TRBV5-8, the J call TRBJ2-3, with TRBD2 as a possible D gene (5 bases). CDR3 size: 13 residues. The V gene's germline CDR1 is SGHTS and CDR2 YDEGEE. V dropped 2 bases and J dropped 8 bases, with 12 bases sitting between them. CDR3 nucleotide sequence: TGTGCCAGCAGCTTTCCCCCTCGGGGTACGCAGTATTTT. Translated, it gives CASSFPPRGTQYF.

The chain couples TRBV2 to TRBJ2-7; the D gene is possibly TRBD1 (8 bases). With 4 bases removed from V and 7 bases from J, the gap between germline ends came to 20 bases. The V gene's germline CDR1 is SNHLY and CDR2 FYNNEI. The CDR3 has 15 residues. The CDR3 sequence: CASSVGQGGGREQYF. DNA for the CDR3: TGTGCCAGCAGTGTTGGACAGGGAGGGGGCCGGGAGCAGTACTTC.

In its sample, this clone was seen many times. The chain recombines TRBV5-1 with TRBJ1-1; a possible D gene is TRBD1 (6 bases). This CDR3 spans 12 amino acids. The germline CDR1 and CDR2 sequences are SGHRS and YFSETQ. Between the trimmed V and J ends, which lost 4 bases and 7 bases, there was a span of 11 bases. The CDR3 loop reads CASSVSGVEAFF. DNA of the CDR3: TGCGCCAGCAGCGTATCAGGGGTTGAAGCTTTCTTT.

The CDR3 DNA reads TGCAGTGCCATTCAGGGTGAGGGCTACACCTTC. Protein sequence: CSAIQGEGYTF. The chain links TRBV20-1 to TRBJ1-2; TRBD1 might be the D (5 bases). Germline CDR1 and CDR2: DFQATT and SNEGSKA (reference sequence). The CDR3 is made up of 11 amino acids. V was shortened by 6 bases and J by 8 bases, with 13 bases between the two germline ends.

This chain joins TRBV6-6 and TRBJ2-5; D possibly corresponds to TRBD1 (6 bases). Germline V gene sequence: CDR1 MNHNY, CDR2 SVGAGI (reference sequence). The ends were cut back, 7 bases at V and 5 bases at J, with 23 bases in the middle. The CDR3 length is 16 residues. CDR3 region: CASNHRRGYQVETQYF. The CDR3 nucleotides are TGTGCCAGCAACCACCGAAGGGGGTACCAGGTGGAGACCCAGTACTTC.

The V and J genes are TRBV5-1 and TRBJ2-7; TRBD1 agrees at 7 bases. V gave up 3 bases and J gave up 0 bases; unmatched junction bases: 6. The CDR3 runs 15 residues. CDR1 SGHRS and CDR2 YFSETQ come from the germline V gene. The CDR3 DNA sequence: TGCGCCAGCAGCTCGCAACCAGGGGGCTCCTACGAGCAGTACTTC. Its protein product is CASSSQPGGSYEQYF.

This chain uses TRBV9 with TRBJ2-1, with 9 bases matching TRBD1. The CDR3 sequence is 17 residues long. Germline trimming cut 3 bases from V and 3 bases from J; bases unmatched to any gene: 10. The germline gives CDR1 SGDLS, CDR2 YYNGEE. CDR3 coding DNA: TGTGCCAGCAGCGCTTCTAGACCGGGACAGGGCTACAATGAGCAGTTCTTC. Translation gives CASSASRPGQGYNEQFF.

The chain uses TRBV15 and TRBJ2-1; 10 bases align to TRBD2. Germline CDR1 and CDR2: LNHNV and YYDKDF (reference sequence). The CDR3 is made up of 19 amino acids. V was pared by 0 bases and J by 3 bases, with 11 bases of the junction left unmatched. CDR3 protein: CATSRDPISSGGYYNEQFF. CDR3 nucleotides: TGTGCCACCAGCAGAGACCCTATTTCTAGCGGGGGATACTACAATGAGCAGTTCTTC.

The V and J genes are TRBV18 and TRBJ2-1, with D tentatively TRBD1 (5 bases). V gave up 3 bases and J gave up 1 base, with 10 bases separating them. This CDR3 comprises 15 residues. Per the germline V gene, CDR1 is KGHSH and CDR2 is LQKENI. The CDR3 loop reads CASSPRQKSYNEQFF. CDR3 DNA: TGTGCCAGCTCACCCCGACAGAAATCCTACAATGAGCAGTTCTTC.

The chain has TRBV28 and TRBJ2-3; 14 nucleotides match TRBD2. The length of the CDR3 is 16 residues. Germline CDR1 MDHEN, CDR2 SYDVKM. Trimming took 6 bases from V and 1 from J; bases not matched to a gene: 3. CDR3: CASRRGLAGGTDTQYF. The CDR3, as DNA: TGTGCCAGCAGGAGGGGACTAGCGGGGGGCACAGATACGCAGTATTTT. Full variable domain (missing parts from reference TRBV28 and TRBJ2-3): DVKVTQSSRYLVKRTGEKVFLECVQDMDHENMFWYRQDPGLGLRLIYFSYDVKMKEKGDIPEGYSVSREKKERFSLILESASTNQTSMYLCASRRGLAGGTDTQYFGPGTRLTVL.

This clone was seen just once. This chain uses TRBV6-5 with TRBJ2-1; a possible D gene is TRBD1 (5 bases). This CDR3 has 15 residues. The V gene's germline CDR1 is MNHEY and CDR2 SVGAGI. The V gene lost 8 bases and the J gene lost 4 bases, with 18 bases spanning the gap. CDR3 region: CASCRGRGSYNEQFF. CDR3 DNA: TGTGCCAGCTGCCGAGGAAGGGGTAGTTACAATGAGCAGTTCTTC.

The V call is TRBV11-2, the J call TRBJ1-3; D is unresolved. Germline V gene data show CDR1 as SGHAT and CDR2 as FQNNGV. Trimming pared 4 bases from V and 2 bases from J, leaving 18 bases between. The CDR3 runs to 17 residues. The DNA of the CDR3 is TGTGCCAGCAGCTCCCCCCGTGGTAGCGAACCTGGAAACACCATATATTTT. The encoded protein is CASSSPRGSEPGNTIYF.

This chain uses TRBV9 with TRBJ1-1, with TRBD1 matching over 8 bases. Germline-derived CDR1 and CDR2 are SGDLS and YYNGEE. Trimming removed 3 bases from V and 0 bases from J; junction bases left unmatched: 7. The CDR3 contains 16 residues. CDR3 sequence reads: CASSANRDRLNTEAFF. In DNA form, the CDR3 reads TGTGCCAGCAGCGCAAACCGGGACAGGCTGAACACTGAAGCTTTCTTT.